These 17 T cell receptor beta chains were sequenced from one sample in a study of T cell repertoires in cytomegalovirus infection. MiXCR, applied by TCRdb to the reads, yields one record per CDR3 protein. The sample yields approximately 110,000 distinct CDR3 sequences, roughly 30% seen once. These receptors' targets are unknown. Sequenced material: CD8+ T cells from cultured PBMCs, taken from culture after CMV antigen stimulation. The receptors were sampled from a human donor in good health (CMV status not recorded). Some clones in this sample may be carry-over from other donors' samples.

CDR3 sequence: CASSYFGGWTNIQYF. The CDR3 bases are TGTGCCAGCAGTTACTTCGGGGGCTGGACGAACATTCAGTACTTC. The J gene is TRBJ2-4, the V gene TRBV6-2 or TRBV6-3; D possibly matches TRBD1 or TRBD2 (6 bases each). The V gene lost 1 base and the J gene lost 7 bases, with 14 bases spanning the gap. The V gene's germline CDR1 is MNHEY and CDR2 SVGEGT. This CDR3 spans 15 amino acids.

The chain is built from TRBV5-6 and TRBJ1-5; D remains unclear. CDR1 is SGHDT and CDR2 is YYEEEE in the germline V gene. V was pared by 0 bases and J by 2 bases, with 15 bases between. The CDR3 runs 17 residues. The CDR3 loop is CASSLVLAGGGNQPQHF. CDR3 sequence (DNA): TGTGCCAGCAGCTTGGTTTTGGCAGGAGGTGGCAATCAGCCCCAGCATTTT. The whole variable domain, filled in from reference TRBV5-6 and TRBJ1-5, reads DAGVTQSPTHLIKTRGQQVTLRCSPKSGHDTVSWYQQALGQGPQFIFQYYEEEERQRGNFPDRFSGHQFPNYSSELNVNALLLGDSALYLCASSLVLAGGGNQPQHFGDGTRLSIL.

Remarks on this clonotype: A much larger clone differs from this one at a single base, so this may be a read error. V is TRBV7-2 and J is TRBJ2-7, with D unresolved. Germline-derived CDR1 and CDR2 are SGHTA and FQGNSA. CDR3 length: 14 amino acids. CDR3 bases: TGTGTCAGCAGCTTTCTAGGTCCTACGTACGAGCAGTACTTC. Protein product: CVSSFLGPTYEQYF.

About this clonotype itself: One junction end does not reproduce the germline sequence, and a read error may be involved. The chain recombines TRBV3-1 with TRBJ2-3, with 15 bases matching TRBD2. Germline CDR1 and CDR2: LGHDT and YNNKEL (reference sequence). The CDR3 runs 18 residues. The CDR3 sequence: CVSSHGTSGGYPTDTQYF. CDR3 DNA: TGTGTCAGCAGCCACGGGACTAGCGGGGGGTACCCCACAGATACGCAGTATTTT.

CDR3 loop: CASTGQGAPPGELFF. The DNA for the CDR3 is TGTGCCAGCACCGGACAGGGGGCGCCTCCCGGGGAGCTGTTTTTT. V gene TRBV6-5 combines with J gene TRBJ2-2; the match to TRBD1 covers 11 bases. CDR1 MNHEY and CDR2 SVGAGI come from the germline V gene. J lost 6 bases, V lost 7 bases, and 7 bases had no gene match. The CDR3 contains 15 residues.

V is TRBV5-4 and J is TRBJ2-2; D is uncertain. Looked up from germline, CDR1 is SGHNT and CDR2 is YYREEE (reference sequence). V lost 1 base and J lost 4, with 11 bases in between. This CDR3 comprises 15 residues. CDR3 residues: CASSLMSATTGELFF. In DNA form, the CDR3 reads TGTGCCAGCAGCTTGATGTCAGCTACCACCGGGGAGCTGTTTTTT.

This clonotype came up many times. The chain joins TRBV4-2 to TRBJ2-7; D is possibly TRBD1 or TRBD2 (5 bases each). CDR1 and CDR2 from the germline V gene are LGHNA and YNFKEQ. This CDR3 comprises 15 residues. Trimming shortened V by 1 base and J by 3 bases, and 13 bases separated the two germline ends. CDR3 DNA: TGTGCCAGCAGCCAAGGATCTGGGGCGGGCTACGAGCAGTACTTC. Protein product: CASSQGSGAGYEQYF.

This clonotype has more than one count but fewer than ten. CDR3 residues: CASSASYSGNTIYF. DNA for the CDR3: TGTGCCAGCAGTGCCAGCTACTCTGGAAACACCATATATTTT. The V call is TRBV6-1, the J call TRBJ1-3; D call uncertain. Germline V CDR1 and CDR2: MNHNS, SASEGT. Deletions cut 4 bases from V and 0 bases from J, with 7 bases between. CDR3 length: 14 residues.

The chain carries TRBV4-1 and TRBJ2-2, with D possibly matching TRBD1 (5 bases). The germline V and J ends were trimmed by 0 bases and 1 base, with 15 bases remaining between them. The CDR3 runs to 18 residues. Germline V gene sequence: CDR1 MGHRA, CDR2 YSYEKL. CDR3 amino acids: CASSQDPYGTGNTGELFF. The CDR3 DNA reads as TGCGCCAGCAGCCAAGATCCTTACGGCACAGGGAACACCGGGGAGCTGTTTTTT.

The genes are TRBV19 and TRBJ1-1; tentatively, D is TRBD1 (6 bases). From germline, CDR1 is LNHDA and CDR2 SQIVND (reference sequence). The V gene lost 0 bases and the J gene lost 0 bases, with 8 bases spanning the gap. CDR3 size: 15 residues. The CDR3 DNA follows: TGTGCCAGTAGTATAGATCAGGGGATGAACACTGAAGCTTTCTTT. This translates into CASSIDQGMNTEAFF.

In this sample, this clonotype turned up many times. The chain uses TRBV7-2 and TRBJ1-5; D uncertain. CDR1 is SGHTA and CDR2 is FQGNSA in the germline V gene. Trimming pared 1 base from V and 6 bases from J, leaving 4 bases between. The CDR3 runs to 12 residues. The CDR3 sequence is CASSLDGQPQHF. DNA of the CDR3: TGTGCCAGCAGCTTAGACGGTCAGCCCCAGCATTTT.

The chain links TRBV16 to TRBJ2-2, with TRBD1 identical over 9 bases. Unmatched junction bases numbered 12, after V lost 4 bases and J lost 0 bases. CDR3 length: 19 amino acids. Germline V gene data show CDR1 as KGHSY and CDR2 as FQNENV. The CDR3 nucleotides are TGTGCCAGCAGCCGACTACAGGGGGCGGGCCAAACGAACACCGGGGAGCTGTTTTTT. Protein product: CASSRLQGAGQTNTGELFF.

The rearrangement uses TRBV7-9 and TRBJ2-3, with D maybe TRBD1 (6 bases). Trimming removed 5 bases at V and 4 bases at J, with 13 bases between. In germline, CDR1 is SEHNR, CDR2 FQNEAQ (reference sequence). The CDR3 sequence is 14 residues long. CDR3 loop: CASSPDRSPDTQYF. For the CDR3, the DNA is TGTGCCAGCAGCCCCGACAGGTCCCCAGATACGCAGTATTTT.

The chain employs TRBV2 and TRBJ1-5, with D perhaps TRBD1 (6 bases). Trimming removed 6 bases from V and 3 bases from J, with 18 bases in between. The germline gives CDR1 SNHLY, CDR2 FYNNEI. The CDR3 has 16 amino acids. The CDR3 here is CASSRRGGPDNQPQHF. The CDR3, as DNA: TGTGCCAGCAGCCGCAGGGGAGGGCCGGACAATCAGCCCCAGCATTTT.

This clonotype was counted a few times. The gene calls are TRBV12-3 or TRBV12-4 and TRBJ2-1; the D is unclear. V dropped 4 bases and J dropped 10 bases, with 14 bases sitting between them. The CDR3 runs to 13 residues. The CDR3 DNA is TGTGCCAGCAGTTACCACCCGAGGCGGGAGCAGTTCTTC. It is translated as CASSYHPRREQFF.

In this sample, this clonotype turned up many times. The J gene is TRBJ1-5, the V gene TRBV7-2; D uncertain. CDR1 SGHTA and CDR2 FQGNSA come from the germline V gene. V was shortened by 5 bases and J by 7 bases, with 12 bases between the two germline ends. The CDR3 consists of 13 residues. The chain's CDR3 is CASSPGLEQPQHF. CDR3 bases: TGTGCCAGCAGCCCAGGTCTTGAGCAGCCCCAGCATTTT.

The chain is built from TRBV20-1 and TRBJ2-3; maybe TRBD1 (7 bases). V lost 3 bases, J lost 2 bases, and 12 bases lay in between. There are 14 residues in the CDR3. Per germline, CDR1 DFQATT and CDR2 SNEGSKA (reference sequence). Here the CDR3 DNA reads TGCAGTGCTAGCACCAGGGGGGACACAGATACGCAGTATTTT. Translation: CSASTRGDTDTQYF.